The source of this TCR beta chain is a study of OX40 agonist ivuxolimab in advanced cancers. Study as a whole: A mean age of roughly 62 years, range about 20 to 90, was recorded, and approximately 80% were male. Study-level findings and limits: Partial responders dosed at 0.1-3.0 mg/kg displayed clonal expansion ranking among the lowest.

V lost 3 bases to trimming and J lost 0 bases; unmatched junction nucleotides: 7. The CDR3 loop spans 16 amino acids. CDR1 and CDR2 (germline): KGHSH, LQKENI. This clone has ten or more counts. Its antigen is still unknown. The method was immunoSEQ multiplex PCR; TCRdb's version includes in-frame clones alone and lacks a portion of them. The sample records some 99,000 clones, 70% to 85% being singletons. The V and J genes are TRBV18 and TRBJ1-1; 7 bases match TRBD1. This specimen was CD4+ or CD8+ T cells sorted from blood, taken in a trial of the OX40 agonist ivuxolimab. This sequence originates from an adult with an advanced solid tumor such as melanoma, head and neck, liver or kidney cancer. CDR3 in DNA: TGTGCCAGCTCACCGCTGAAACAGGGGCTGAACACTGAAGCTTTCTTT. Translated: CASSPLKQGLNTEAFF.